This entry features one T cell receptor beta chain sequence. Its specificity is not known. A much larger clone is a single base away; this may be a read error. Next came a second PCR, run for roughly 6 to 11 cycles, which used a sample-barcoded 5' primer along with a J-beta primer mix. A minimum of 2.5 million CDR3-containing paired-end reads was obtained for each sample. TCRdb re-derived calls from the 5' RACE reads in MiXCR, one entry per CDR3 protein. Among fewer than 1,000,000 distinct CDR3 sequences, around 45% were seen once, and the ten largest hold approximately 18%. The data derive from a study of blood T cells in healthy people across ages. Study-wide points: Researchers judged that diversity estimates from one million T cells fell short of true values. Strong correlation linked observed beta diversity and percent naive T cells.

This CDR3 has 15 residues. Per the germline V gene, CDR1 is SEHNR and CDR2 is FQNEAQ (reference sequence). The sequence was obtained from an elderly man in good health. The chain combines TRBV7-9 with TRBJ2-1, with TRBD2 matching 7 bases. The J call is uncertain, as TRBJ2-7 better fits the DNA end. Material: blood. The CDR3 is CASSIRAGEYNEQYF. The CDR3 bases are TGTGCCAGCAGCATTCGGGCGGGAGAATACAATGAGCAGTACTTC.